These T cell receptor beta chains were read from a single sample in a study of blood T cell repertoires in COVID-19. Method: immunoSEQ multiplex PCR; TCRdb's copy keeps in-frame clones and lacks some. The repertoire holds approximately 400,000 clones, with roughly nine tenths as singletons. The sequenced material came from peripheral blood. The source is a man aged 35 to 55 with acute or convalescent COVID-19. The CDR3 runs from the conserved cysteine through the conserved F or W. Fields, in order: J gene, D gene, V gene, clone size, CDR3 DNA, CDR3 protein. A D gene is named only where the DNA matches it firmly. Clone size is stated in some rows and not others, as once, few, many or a class when expanded.

>TRBJ2-7|-|TRBV5-1|-
TGCGCCAGCAGCTTGAACGGGCGGAGGGACGAGCAGTACTTC
CASSLNGRRDEQYF
>TRBJ2-1|TRBD2|TRBV2|-
TGTGCCAGCAGTCGGACTAGCGGGGTGACACACAATGAGCAGTTCTTC
CASSRTSGVTHNEQFF
>TRBJ2-7|-|TRBV6-2/TRBV6-3|-
TGTGCCAGCAGTTATTTGAGTGGGCCCTACGAGCAGTACTTC
CASSYLSGPYEQYF
>TRBJ2-7|TRBD1|TRBV6-5|once
TGTGCCAGCAGGGCCGGACAGGGGAGTTCCTACGAGCAGTACTTC
CASRAGQGSSYEQYF
>TRBJ2-3|TRBD2|TRBV7-3|-
TGTGCCAGCAGCCCGGGACTAGCGGGAGCTTCGTGGAGCACAGATACGCAGTATTTT
CASSPGLAGASWSTDTQYF
>TRBJ2-3|-|TRBV6-5|-
TGTGCGGTAGGAACAGGGAGCACAGATACGCAGTATTTT
CAVGTGSTDTQYF
>TRBJ1-1|-|TRBV5-6|-
TGTGCCAGCAGCCCGGCTTACAGGGCGACTGAAGCTTTCTTT
CASSPAYRATEAFF
>TRBJ1-2|TRBD1|TRBV9|-
TGTGCCAGCAGCCTAACGACAGGGAACTATGGCTACACCTTC
CASSLTTGNYGYTF
>TRBJ1-1|TRBD1|TRBV5-4|-
TGTGCCAGCAGCCCCCCGACAGGGGGGACGACTGAAGCTTTCTTT
CASSPPTGGTTEAFF
>TRBJ2-5|TRBD2|TRBV28|-
TGTGCCAGCAGTTCAATCCCAGGACTAGCGGGGGGGGAAGAGACCCAGTACTTC
CASSSIPGLAGGEETQYF
>TRBJ2-7|-|TRBV5-1|-
TGCGCCAGCAGCTTGGCCGGGGGATCCTACGAGCAGTACTTC
CASSLAGGSYEQYF
>TRBJ2-3|-|TRBV1|-
TGCACCAGCAGCCAAGAGACGAGAGGCTGCACAGATACGCAGTATTTT
CTSSQETRGCTDTQYF
>TRBJ2-5|-|TRBV5-1|-
TGCGCCAGCAGCCCTGGGGGCATCCAAGAGACCCAGTACTTC
CASSPGGIQETQYF
>TRBJ2-7|TRBD1|TRBV19|-
TGTGCCAGTGCGACAGGGGAAAACTCCTACGAGCAGTACTTC
CASATGENSYEQYF
>TRBJ2-5|-|TRBV3-1/TRBV3-2|-
TGTGCCAGCAGCCACAACGACAGGTTCGGGTTGGAGACCCAGTACTTC
CASSHNDRFGLETQYF
>TRBJ2-2|-|TRBV4-3|-
TGCGCCAGCAGCCAGGGGGGTAACGGGGAGCTGTTTTTT
CASSQGGNGELFF
>TRBJ1-1|-|TRBV9|-
TGTGCCAGCAGCGCGAGCAGAGGTGAAGCTTTCTTT
CASSASRGEAFF
>TRBJ1-6|-|TRBV12-3/TRBV12-4|-
TGTGCCAGCACCCAGGCCTATAATTCACCCCTCCACTTT
CASTQAYNSPLHF
>TRBJ1-1|TRBD1|TRBV2|-
TGTGCCAGCACGAGACAGGGTGGCACTGAAGCTTTCTTT
CASTRQGGTEAFF
>TRBJ2-1|-|TRBV28|-
TGTGCCAGCAGTTTTCGGGGGTACAATGAGCAGTTCTTC
CASSFRGYNEQFF
>TRBJ2-7|TRBD1|TRBV27|few
TGTGCCAGCAGTTTCTCCGGGACAGGGGGCTACGAGCAGTACTTC
CASSFSGTGGYEQYF
>TRBJ2-7|-|TRBV11-2|-
TGTGCCAGCAGCTTAGATCCTGCCCTATACGAGCAGTACTTC
CASSLDPALYEQYF
>TRBJ2-1|-|TRBV5-1|once
TGCGCCAGCAGACGCACATCCAACTCCTACAATGAGCAGTTCTTC
CASRRTSNSYNEQFF
>TRBJ2-5|TRBD2|TRBV4-3|once
TGCGCCAGCAGCCAGGTGGCGGGGGGCCAAGAGACCCAGTACTTC
CASSQVAGGQETQYF
>TRBJ2-1|-|TRBV30|-
TGTGCCTGGAGTGTACTAGGGACTGGTAACAATGAGCAGTTCTTC
CAWSVLGTGNNEQFF
>TRBJ2-7|-|TRBV7-9|-
TGTGCCAGCAGCGGACGGGACACCCAAACCTACGAGCAGTACTTC
CASSGRDTQTYEQYF
>TRBJ2-1|TRBD2|TRBV7-9|-
TGTGCCAGCAGCACGCACACCAGCGGGATCGGGTTCTTC
CASSTHTSGIGFF
>TRBJ1-6|TRBD1|TRBV18|once
TGTGCCAGCTCACGAGGACAGGATAATTCACCCCTCCACTTT
CASSRGQDNSPLHF
>TRBJ2-1|TRBD2|TRBV5-1|-
TGCGCCAGCAGGGCGCGGGGGGGGAACTCCTACAATGAGCAGTTCTTC
CASRARGGNSYNEQFF
>TRBJ2-5|-|TRBV7-6|-
TGTGCCAGCAGCCCACGAGGGGGGGGCGCGGGGGAGACCCAGTACTTC
CASSPRGGGAGETQYF
>TRBJ1-1|-|TRBV9|-
TGTGCCAGCAGCGACGACTCCCACACTGAAGCTTTCTTT
CASSDDSHTEAFF
>TRBJ2-7|-|TRBV6-2/TRBV6-3|-
TGTGCCAGCAGTTATTCCGGTACCTACGAGCAGTACTTC
CASSYSGTYEQYF
>TRBJ1-2|-|TRBV28|-
TGTGCCAGCAGTTCCTACTTTCTTGTCTATGGCTACACCTTC
CASSSYFLVYGYTF
>TRBJ2-5|-|TRBV9|-
TGTGCCAGCAGCGTAGATAACAACCAAGAGACCCAGTACTTC
CASSVDNNQETQYF
>TRBJ1-1|-|TRBV28|-
TGTGCCAGCATATCTAGCGGTGACACTGAAGCTTTCTTT
CASISSGDTEAFF
>TRBJ1-1|TRBD1|TRBV10-3|-
TGTGCCATCAGCCCCGGGACAGGGCTCGACACTGAAGCTTTCTTT
CAISPGTGLDTEAFF
>TRBJ2-1|-|TRBV27|-
TGTGCCAGCAGTCGGCCTTTCGGAGAGGCCAATGAGCAGTTCTTC
CASSRPFGEANEQFF
>TRBJ2-7|TRBD2|TRBV14|-
TGTGCCAGCAGAAAACAAAGCGGGGCGCACTACGAGCAGTACTTC
CASRKQSGAHYEQYF
>TRBJ1-3|-|TRBV3-1/TRBV3-2|few
TGTGCCAGCGCCGTCGGGAGTGGAAACACCATATATTTT
CASAVGSGNTIYF
>TRBJ1-2|-|TRBV28|-
TGTGCCAGCAGGCCACCCGGGCGGGACGGGGACTATGGCTACACCTTC
CASRPPGRDGDYGYTF
>TRBJ1-3|-|TRBV28|-
TGTGCCAGCAGCCAAGGGGTAAACACCATATATTTT
CASSQGVNTIYF
>TRBJ2-3|-|TRBV6-6|-
TGTGCCAGCGGGGGGGGGACACCGAGCACAGATACGCAGTATTTT
CASGGGTPSTDTQYF
>TRBJ2-1|TRBD2|TRBV4-3|-
TGCGCCAGCAGCCAAGACTGGACTAGCGGTGACAATGAGCAGTTCTTC
CASSQDWTSGDNEQFF
>TRBJ2-7|-|TRBV9|-
TGTGCCAGCAGCGTAGTGGCGGGGAAGGACGAGCAGTACTTC
CASSVVAGKDEQYF
>TRBJ2-1|TRBD1|TRBV18|-
TGTGCCAGCACACCAACCGGGACAGGGTCTTACAATGAGCAGTTCTTC
CASTPTGTGSYNEQFF
>TRBJ2-1|TRBD2|TRBV7-9|-
TGTGCCAGCAGCTTGGGGCCGGGAGGTGGGGAGTTCTTC
CASSLGPGGGEFF
>TRBJ2-5|-|TRBV10-3|-
TGTGCCATCAGCTCCTCACAGGGGGGGCAAGAGACCCAGTACTTC
CAISSSQGGQETQYF
>TRBJ2-5|-|TRBV2|-
TGTGCCAGCGGGGCAGAGGAGACCCAGTACTTC
CASGAEETQYF
>TRBJ1-5|-|TRBV6-1|-
TGTGCCAGCAGTGATTTTGGGCAGGGGACCAATCAGCCCCAGCATTTT
CASSDFGQGTNQPQHF
>TRBJ1-4|-|TRBV30|-
TGTGCCTGGAGTGTAGAGCGGGGGACTAATGAAAAACTGTTTTTT
CAWSVERGTNEKLFF
>TRBJ2-3|-|TRBV29-1|-
TGCAGCGTGGAGGGGCAAAGCCCCACAGATACGCAGTATTTT
CSVEGQSPTDTQYF
>TRBJ2-2|TRBD1|TRBV6-1|-
TGTGCCAGCAGTGATACGGACAGGTACACCGGGGAGCTGTTTTTT
CASSDTDRYTGELFF
>TRBJ2-7|-|TRBV2|-
TGTGCCAGCAGTGAGTTGGTGACATCCCTCCGAGTCCCGTACTTC
CASSELVTSLRVPYF
>TRBJ1-2|TRBD1|TRBV28|-
TGTGCCAGCAGTCTCCCGGACAGGGTTACTGTTGGCTACACCTTC
CASSLPDRVTVGYTF
>TRBJ2-7|TRBD1|TRBV27|-
TGTGCCAGCAGTTCCCCGTCGGACAGGGGGTTTGAGCAGTACTTC
CASSSPSDRGFEQYF